This T cell receptor beta chain comes out of a study of CD8+ T cells in alopecia areata. This clone was found a few times. What it binds is unknown. The length of the CDR3 is 14 residues. Between the trimmed V and J ends, which lost 3 bases and 4 bases, there was a span of 9 bases. Per germline, CDR1 SEHNR and CDR2 FQNEAQ (reference sequence). General study points: Normal skin contains resident alphabeta T cells, and these are also sequenced in scalp samples. Higher clonality than in normal scalp was seen in lesional scalp, especially alopecia totalis/universalis. Patients displayed less clarity in TCR sharing than mice, a finding possibly related to HLA.

As the sequencing template, cDNA was produced by extracting RNA and reverse transcribing it. TCRdb's copy holds only in-frame clones and misses some; the assay was immunoSEQ multiplex PCR. The sample has about 140,000 clones, roughly 50% seen once. The TCR sequence derives from a human donor in good health. The chain joins TRBV7-9 to TRBJ2-2, with D tentatively TRBD2 (5 bases). Sequencing was done on a sample of CD4+ T cells sorted from blood. In DNA form, the CDR3 reads TGTGCCAGCAGCTTTTCCGGGGTCACCGGGGAGCTGTTTTTT. The encoded protein is CASSFSGVTGELFF.